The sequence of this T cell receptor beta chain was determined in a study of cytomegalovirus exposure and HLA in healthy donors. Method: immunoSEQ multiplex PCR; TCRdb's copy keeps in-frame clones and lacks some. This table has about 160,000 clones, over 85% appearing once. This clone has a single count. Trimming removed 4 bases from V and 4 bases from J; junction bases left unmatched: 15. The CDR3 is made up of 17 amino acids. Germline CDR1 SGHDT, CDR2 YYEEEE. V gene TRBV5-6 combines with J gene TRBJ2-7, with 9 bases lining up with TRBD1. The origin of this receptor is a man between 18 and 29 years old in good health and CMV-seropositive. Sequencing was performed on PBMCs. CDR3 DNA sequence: TGTGCCAGCAGCCCACGACCGGGACAGGGCTTCACATACGAGCAGTACTTC. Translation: CASSPRPGQGFTYEQYF. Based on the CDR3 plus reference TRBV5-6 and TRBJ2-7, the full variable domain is DAGVTQSPTHLIKTRGQQVTLRCSPKSGHDTVSWYQQALGQGPQFIFQYYEEEERQRGNFPDRFSGHQFPNYSSELNVNALLLGDSALYLCASSPRPGQGFTYEQYFGPGTRLTVT.